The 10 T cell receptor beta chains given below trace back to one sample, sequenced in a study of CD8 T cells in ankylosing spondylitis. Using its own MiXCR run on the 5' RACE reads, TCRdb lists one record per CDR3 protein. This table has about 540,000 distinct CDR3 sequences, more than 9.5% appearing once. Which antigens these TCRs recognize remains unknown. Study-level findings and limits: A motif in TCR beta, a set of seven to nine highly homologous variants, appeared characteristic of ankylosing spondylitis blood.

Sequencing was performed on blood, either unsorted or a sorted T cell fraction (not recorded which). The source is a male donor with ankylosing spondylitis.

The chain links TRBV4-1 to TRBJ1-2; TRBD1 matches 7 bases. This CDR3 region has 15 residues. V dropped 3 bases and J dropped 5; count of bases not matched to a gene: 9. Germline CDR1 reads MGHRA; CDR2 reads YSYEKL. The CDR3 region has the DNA TGCGCCAGCAGCCACAAGTTGGACAGGTTTTATGGCTACACCTTC. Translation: CASSHKLDRFYGYTF.

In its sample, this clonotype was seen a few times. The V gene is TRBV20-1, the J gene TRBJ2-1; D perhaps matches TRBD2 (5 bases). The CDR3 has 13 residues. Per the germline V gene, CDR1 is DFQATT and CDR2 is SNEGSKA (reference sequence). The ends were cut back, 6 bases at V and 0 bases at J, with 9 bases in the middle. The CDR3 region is CSAIAYSYNEQFF. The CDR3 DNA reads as TGCAGTGCCATAGCGTACTCCTACAATGAGCAGTTCTTC.

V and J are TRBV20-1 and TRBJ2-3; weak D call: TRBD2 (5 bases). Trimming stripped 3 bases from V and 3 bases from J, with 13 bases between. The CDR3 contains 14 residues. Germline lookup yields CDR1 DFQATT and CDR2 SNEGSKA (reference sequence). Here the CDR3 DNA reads TGCAGTGCTAGCGGCCCCTCGGGGACAGATACGCAGTATTTT. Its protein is CSASGPSGTDTQYF.

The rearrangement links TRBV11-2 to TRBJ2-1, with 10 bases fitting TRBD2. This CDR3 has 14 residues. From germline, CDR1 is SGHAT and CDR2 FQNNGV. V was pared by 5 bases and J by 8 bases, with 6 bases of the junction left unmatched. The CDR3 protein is CASSPLAGVDEQFF. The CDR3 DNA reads TGTGCCAGCAGCCCCCTAGCGGGAGTTGATGAGCAGTTCTTC.

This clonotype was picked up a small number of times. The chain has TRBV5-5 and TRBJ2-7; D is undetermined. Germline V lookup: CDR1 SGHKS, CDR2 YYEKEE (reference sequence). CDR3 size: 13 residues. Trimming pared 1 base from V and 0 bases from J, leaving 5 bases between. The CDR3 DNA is TGTGCCAGCAGCTTGCTCTCCTCCTACGAGCAGTACGTC. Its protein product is CASSLLSSYEQYV.

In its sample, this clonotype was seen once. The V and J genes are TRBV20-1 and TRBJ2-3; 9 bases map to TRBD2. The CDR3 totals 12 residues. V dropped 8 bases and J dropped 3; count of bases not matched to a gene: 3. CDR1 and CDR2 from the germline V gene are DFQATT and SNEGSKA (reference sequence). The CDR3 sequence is CSPSGRTDTQYF. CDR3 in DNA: TGCAGTCCGAGCGGGAGGACAGATACGCAGTATTTT.

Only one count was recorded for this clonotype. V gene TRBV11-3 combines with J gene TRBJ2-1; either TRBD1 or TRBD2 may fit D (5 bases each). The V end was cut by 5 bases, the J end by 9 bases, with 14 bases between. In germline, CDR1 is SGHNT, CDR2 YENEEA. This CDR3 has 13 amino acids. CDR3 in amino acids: CASSLGRLLEQFF. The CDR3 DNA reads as TGTGCCAGCAGCCTGGGACGACTCCTTGAGCAGTTCTTC.

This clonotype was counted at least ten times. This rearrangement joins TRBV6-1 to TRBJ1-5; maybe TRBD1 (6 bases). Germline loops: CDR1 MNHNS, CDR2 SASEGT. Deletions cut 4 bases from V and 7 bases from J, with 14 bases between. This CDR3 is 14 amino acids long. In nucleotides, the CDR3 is TGTGCCAGCAGTGCCCAGGGGAACAGGCAGCCCCAGCATTTT. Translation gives CASSAQGNRQPQHF.

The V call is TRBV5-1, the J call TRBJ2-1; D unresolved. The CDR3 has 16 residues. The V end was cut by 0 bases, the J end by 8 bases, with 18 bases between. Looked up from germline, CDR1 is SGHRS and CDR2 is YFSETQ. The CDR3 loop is CASSLGGKSEHHEQFF. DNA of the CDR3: TGCGCCAGCAGCTTGGGTGGTAAATCTGAACACCATGAGCAGTTCTTC.

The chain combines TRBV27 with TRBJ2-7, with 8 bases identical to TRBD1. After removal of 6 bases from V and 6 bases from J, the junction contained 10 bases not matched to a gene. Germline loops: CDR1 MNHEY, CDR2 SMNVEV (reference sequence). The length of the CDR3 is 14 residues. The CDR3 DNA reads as TGTGCCAGCAGACGGACAGGGCCCTATGGCGAGCAGTACGTC. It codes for CASRRTGPYGEQYV.